The entry below gives a single T cell receptor beta chain sequence along with its context. The data were obtained in a study of post-analysis software for immune sequencing data. Turning to the study itself: Clinical courses comprised relapsing-remitting, secondary progressive and progressive-relapsing multiple sclerosis.

The TCR beta cDNA libraries contained unique molecular identifiers. MiXCR was run by TCRdb on the PCR reads, yielding one entry per CDR3 protein. Of hundreds of thousands of distinct CDR3 sequences in the sample, 55% to 70% are singletons; the top ten hold around 10%. Input material: blood. This TCR was sampled from a girl aged 2 to 10 with multiple sclerosis.

In DNA form, the CDR3 reads TGCGCCAGCAGCCCTTCGGATGGCACAGATACGCAGTATTTT. This gives the protein CASSPSDGTDTQYF. The rearrangement joins TRBV5-1 to TRBJ2-3; D gene unclear. CDR1 is SGHRS, CDR2 YFSETQ, per germline. The V gene lost 4 bases and the J gene lost 1 base, with 10 bases spanning the gap. The CDR3 loop spans 14 amino acids.